The 21 T cell receptor beta chains listed next were all sequenced from one sample in a study of cytomegalovirus exposure and HLA in healthy donors. PCR amplification relied on 60 Vbeta primers (plus 13 Jbeta primers). Assay used: immunoSEQ multiplex PCR; TCRdb lists only in-frame clones, some missing. This sample's clone table lists under 130,000 clones. The sample was PBMCs. All receptors derive from a man in his forties in good health and CMV-seronegative.

With respect to this clone: Other DNA sequences in this specimen translate into the identical CDR3. The chain carries TRBV7-2 and TRBJ2-7; D may be TRBD2 (5 bases). CDR1 is SGHTA, CDR2 FQGNSA, per germline. Between the trimmed V and J ends, which lost 6 bases and 0 bases, there was a span of 12 bases. This CDR3 is 14 amino acids long. The CDR3 coding sequence is TGTGCCAGCAGTTCGAGCGGAAGCTCCTACGAGCAGTACTTC. Its translation is CASSSSGSSYEQYF.

The rearrangement links TRBV4-3 to TRBJ2-7, with D perhaps TRBD1 (6 bases). V shed 5 bases and J shed 1 base, with 15 bases lying between them. Germline V gives CDR1 LGHNA, CDR2 YSLEER. The CDR3 sequence is 15 residues long. The CDR3 is CASSEGFTGSYEQYF. The CDR3 DNA reads as TGCGCCAGCAGCGAAGGGTTTACAGGGTCCTACGAGCAGTACTTC.

The rearrangement uses TRBV20-1 and TRBJ1-2, with 7 nucleotides matching TRBD1. Germline V CDR1 and CDR2: DFQATT, SNEGSKA (reference sequence). This CDR3 is built from 10 residues. The CDR3 is CRKGAFGYTF. The CDR3 DNA is TGCAGGAAGGGGGCCTTTGGCTACACCTTC.

This chain joins TRBV5-1 and TRBJ2-7; TRBD1 matches at 7 bases. This CDR3 is built from 15 residues. The V gene end was trimmed by 3 bases and the J gene end by 0 bases; junction bases not matched to a gene: 6. Germline CDR1 SGHRS, CDR2 YFSETQ. The CDR3, as DNA: TGCGCCAGCAGCTCAGGGGGTCGTAACTCCTACGAGCAGTACTTC. It yields the protein CASSSGGRNSYEQYF.

The chain links TRBV7-2 to TRBJ2-5; TRBD2 is a possible D gene (6 bases). Trimming cost V 1 base and J 4 bases, with 16 bases left between them. The CDR3 loop spans 16 amino acids. Germline CDR1 SGHTA, CDR2 FQGNSA. The CDR3 spells CASSLESQGGGETQYF. Written as DNA, the CDR3 is TGTGCCAGCAGCTTAGAGAGTCAGGGAGGTGGAGAGACCCAGTACTTC. The variable domain in full, with the rest retrieved from reference TRBV7-2 and TRBJ2-5, is GAGVSQSPSNKVTEKGKDVELRCDPISGHTALYWYRQSLGQGLEFLIYFQGNSAPDKSGLPSDRFSAERTGGSVSTLTIQRTQQEDSAVYLCASSLESQGGGETQYFGPGTRLLVL.

The chain employs TRBV11-2 and TRBJ1-3, with D hard to call. The length of the CDR3 is 14 residues. V was shortened by 6 bases and J by 9 bases, with 18 bases between the two germline ends. Looked up from germline, CDR1 is SGHAT and CDR2 is FQNNGV. CDR3 amino acids: CASRSGFSRSTIYF. The CDR3 coding sequence is TGTGCCAGCAGATCGGGGTTTTCAAGAAGCACCATATATTTT.

This chain uses TRBV28 with TRBJ2-5; D remains unclear. CDR3 length equals 13 residues. Germline V gives CDR1 MDHEN, CDR2 SYDVKM. The ends were cut back, 3 bases at V and 2 bases at J, with 7 bases in the middle. CDR3 nucleotide sequence: TGTGCCAGCAGTTTGCGTGAGCAAGAGACCCAGTACTTC. It translates to CASSLREQETQYF.

The chain joins TRBV6-1 to TRBJ1-2; maybe TRBD1 (6 bases). This CDR3 region has 13 residues. Looked up from germline, CDR1 is MNHNS and CDR2 is SASEGT. V was trimmed by 6 bases and J by 7 bases, leaving 15 bases between them. For the CDR3, the DNA is TGTGCCAGCAGCGTCAGGGGCAGGGGTGGCTACACCTTC. Its translation: CASSVRGRGGYTF.

The chain recombines TRBV2 with TRBJ2-7, with TRBD2 matching 9 bases. This CDR3 comprises 13 residues. Germline V CDR1 and CDR2: SNHLY, FYNNEI. J lost 4 bases, V lost 7 bases, and 5 bases had no gene match. Here the CDR3 reads CASNSGGLYEQYF. The DNA of the CDR3 is TGTGCCAGCAATAGCGGGGGATTATACGAGCAGTACTTC.

The chain recombines TRBV18 with TRBJ2-3, with D possibly being TRBD2 (5 bases). Germline V gene data show CDR1 as KGHSH and CDR2 as LQKENI. The ends were cut back, 3 bases at V and 1 base at J, with 11 bases in the middle. The CDR3 has 15 amino acids. The CDR3 spells CASSPNSAGTDTQYF. The CDR3 DNA reads as TGTGCCAGCTCACCTAATAGCGCGGGCACAGATACGCAGTATTTT.

The chain joins TRBV6-5 to TRBJ2-1; 8 nucleotides line up with TRBD1. With 6 bases clipped from V and 9 bases from J, the junction kept 13 bases outside the gene matches. The CDR3 runs 15 residues. Germline values: CDR1 MNHEY, CDR2 SVGAGI. Here the CDR3 DNA reads TGTGCCAGCAGCCAGGACAGGGTTATTTCAAGTGAGCAGTTCTTC. It codes for CASSQDRVISSEQFF.

The J gene is TRBJ1-3, the V gene TRBV2, with D perhaps TRBD1 (5 bases). Deletions cut 4 bases from V and 5 bases from J, with 15 bases between. The germline V gene has CDR1 SNHLY and CDR2 FYNNEI. The CDR3 has 15 residues. CDR3 protein: CASSGGRAQRNTIYF. CDR3 nucleotides: TGTGCCAGCAGTGGCGGCAGGGCCCAGAGAAACACCATATATTTT.

V usage is TRBV4-3 and J usage is TRBJ2-2; 8 bases are a match to TRBD1. The length of the CDR3 is 15 residues. J gave up 6 bases and V 1 base, and 4 bases lay outside the gene matches. Germline V lookup: CDR1 LGHNA, CDR2 YSLEER. This CDR3 is CASSQAGGLAGELFF. The CDR3 bases are TGCGCCAGCAGCCAAGCAGGGGGCTTAGCCGGGGAGCTGTTTTTT.

The V gene is TRBV6-5, the J gene TRBJ2-7; 8 nucleotides match TRBD1. Germline-derived CDR1 and CDR2 are MNHEY and SVGAGI. V was pared by 0 bases and J by 3 bases, with 4 bases of the junction left unmatched. The CDR3 covers 15 residues. In DNA form, the CDR3 reads TGTGCCAGCAGTTACTCTGGGACAGGCGACTACGAGCAGTACTTC. Residues: CASSYSGTGDYEQYF.

The chain links TRBV28 to TRBJ2-1; 11 bases line up with TRBD1. Trimming took 3 bases from V and 8 from J; bases not matched to a gene: 6. The length of the CDR3 is 15 residues. Germline V gene sequence: CDR1 MDHEN, CDR2 SYDVKM. In DNA form, the CDR3 reads TGTGCCAGCAGTTTGGGGACAGGGGGTAGGGATGAGCAGTTCTTC. The encoded protein is CASSLGTGGRDEQFF.

The chain is built from TRBV21-1 and TRBJ1-1; the tabulated D call, TRBD1, remains unverified against the DNA. TRBV21-1 is assigned pseudogene status. The CDR3 length is 14 residues. The CDR3 bases are TGTGCCAGCAAGTCGGACAGGTTGAACACTGAAGCTTTCTTT. Its translation is CASKSDRLNTEAFF.

This chain connects TRBV6-1 to TRBJ2-7; TRBD1 might be the D (5 bases). The CDR3 is made up of 15 amino acids. Trimming stripped 2 bases from V and 4 bases from J, with 15 bases between. CDR1 MNHNS and CDR2 SASEGT come from the germline V gene. The CDR3 DNA reads as TGTGCCAGCAGTGAAAGAAGGGGATCCCGTTACGAGCAGTACTTC. Translated: CASSERRGSRYEQYF.

The chain uses TRBV30 and TRBJ1-1, with D tentatively TRBD1 (6 bases). CDR3 length: 13 residues. CDR1 and CDR2 from the germline V gene are GTSNPN and SVGIG (reference sequence). The germline V and J ends were trimmed by 3 bases and 2 bases, with 10 bases remaining between them. CDR3 sequence reads: CAWRDSTNTEAFF. The DNA of the CDR3 is TGTGCCTGGAGGGACAGCACAAACACTGAAGCTTTCTTT.

The V call is TRBV27, the J call TRBJ2-7; 10 bases map to TRBD2. J lost 1 base, V lost 6 bases, and 6 bases had no gene match. Germline-derived CDR1 and CDR2 are MNHEY and SMNVEV (reference sequence). The CDR3 contains 15 residues. CDR3 region: CASSQGLAASYEQYF. The CDR3 DNA follows: TGTGCCAGCAGCCAAGGACTAGCGGCTTCCTACGAGCAGTACTTC.

V is TRBV10-3 and J is TRBJ2-3; D remains unclear. The CDR3 is made up of 13 amino acids. Germline-derived CDR1 and CDR2 are ENHRY and SYGVKD. V was pared by 7 bases and J by 3 bases, with 11 bases between. CDR3: CAITTEKTDTQYF. The DNA of the CDR3 is TGTGCCATCACCACAGAGAAAACAGATACGCAGTATTTT.

V and J are TRBV9 and TRBJ2-7, with TRBD1 matching over 8 bases. V trimming: 3 bases; J trimming: 4 bases; junction bases outside the gene matches: 9. This CDR3 comprises 15 residues. Germline assignment: CDR1 SGDLS and CDR2 YYNGEE. CDR3 sequence reads: CASSGGGQGWYEQYF. The CDR3 nucleotides are TGTGCCAGCAGCGGGGGCGGACAGGGCTGGTACGAGCAGTACTTC. The full variable domain, its missing parts supplied by reference TRBV9 and TRBJ2-7, is DSGVTQTPKHLITATGQRVTLRCSPRSGDLSVYWYQQSLDQGLQFLIQYYNGEERAKGNILERFSAQQFPDLHSELNLSSLELGDSALYFCASSGGGQGWYEQYFGPGTRLTVT.